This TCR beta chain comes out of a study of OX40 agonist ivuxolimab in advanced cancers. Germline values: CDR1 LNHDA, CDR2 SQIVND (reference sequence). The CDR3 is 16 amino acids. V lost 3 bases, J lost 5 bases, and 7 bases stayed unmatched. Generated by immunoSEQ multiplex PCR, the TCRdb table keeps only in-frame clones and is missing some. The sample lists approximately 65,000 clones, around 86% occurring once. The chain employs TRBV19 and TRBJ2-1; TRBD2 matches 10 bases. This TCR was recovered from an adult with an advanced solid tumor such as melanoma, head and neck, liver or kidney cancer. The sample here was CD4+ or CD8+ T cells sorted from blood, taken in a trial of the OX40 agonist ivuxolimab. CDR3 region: CASSMASGSVDNEQFF. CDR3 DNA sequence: TGTGCCAGTAGTATGGCTAGCGGGAGCGTCGACAATGAGCAGTTCTTC.